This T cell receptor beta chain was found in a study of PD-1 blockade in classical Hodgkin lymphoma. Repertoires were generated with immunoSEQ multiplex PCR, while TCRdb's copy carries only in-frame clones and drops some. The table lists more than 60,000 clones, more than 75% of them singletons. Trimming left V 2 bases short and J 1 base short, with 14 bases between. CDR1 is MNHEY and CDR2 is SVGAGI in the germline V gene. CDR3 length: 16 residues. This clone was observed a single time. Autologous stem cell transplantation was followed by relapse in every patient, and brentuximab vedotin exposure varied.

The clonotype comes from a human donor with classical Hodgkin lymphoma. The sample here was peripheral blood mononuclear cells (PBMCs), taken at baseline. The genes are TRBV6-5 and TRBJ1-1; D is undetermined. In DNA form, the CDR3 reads TGTGCCAGCAGTTACCAAGGGCGGGGTTGGAACACTGAAGCTTTCTTT. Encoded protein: CASSYQGRGWNTEAFF.